The present entry profiles one T cell receptor beta chain with its context. Its antigen remains unidentified. Unrecorded immune exposure was likely among donors, who were nominally healthy when sampled. The record originates from a study of cytomegalovirus exposure and HLA in healthy donors. Notes on the study in general: TCR beta chain V- and J-gene trimming was linked, in a later analysis, to a missense variant in DCLRE1C.

This CDR3 contains 15 residues. CDR1 LGHNA and CDR2 YSLEER come from the germline V gene. The J segment lost 8 bases and the V segment lost 0 bases, leaving 3 bases of the junction unmatched. PCR involved 60 Vbeta and 13 Jbeta primers. Only in-frame clones appear in the TCRdb table, and some are missing; sequencing was by immunoSEQ multiplex PCR. In the table there are about 140,000 clones, roughly 80% of which are singletons. The gene calls are TRBV4-3 and TRBJ2-3, with 12 bases aligning to TRBD1. The sample was PBMCs. The TCR was taken from a man in his forties in good health and CMV-seropositive. CDR3 coding DNA: TGCGCCAGCAGCCAAGAGGGACAGGGGGCGCTTACGCAGTATTTT. It is translated as CASSQEGQGALTQYF.